This entry describes one TCR beta chain. Its specificity is not known. The CDR3 has 16 amino acids. Germline V lookup: CDR1 GTSNPN, CDR2 SVGIG (reference sequence). V lost 4 bases and J lost 1; bases outside the gene matches: 9. The record originates from a study of shared clonotypes between healthy human individuals. Study information: CD4 naive and memory got three plates each, CD8 naive two, CD8 memory one. Overall study results and limits: As a rule, naive subsets had a larger estimated richness than memory subsets.

Sorted-subset replicate PCRs used 200 to 250 ng DNA, approximately 27,000 T cell genomes. Produced via immunoSEQ multiplex PCR; TCRdb's table is partial and in-frame only. The sample has more than 2 million clones, around 95% seen once. Sequenced: naive CD4+ T cells sorted from blood. Subset described: CD45RA+ positively selected. This rearrangement joins TRBV30 to TRBJ2-2; 7 bases match TRBD1. The sequence was obtained from a man younger than 35 in good health. CDR3: CAWTAPRTGNTGELFF. The CDR3 bases are TGTGCCTGGACCGCCCCTCGGACAGGGAACACCGGGGAGCTGTTTTTT.